The T cell receptor beta chain described here comes from a study of blood T cell repertoires in COVID-19. Study-level information: PBMCs, B-cell-depleted T cells, or T cells provided the cDNA or gDNA that made up the material.

The CDR3 is 14 amino acids. CDR1 and CDR2 from the germline V gene are SGHVS and FQNEAQ. V shed 10 bases and J shed 5 bases, with 20 bases lying between them. The data were produced by immunoSEQ multiplex PCR, yet TCRdb's version contains in-frame clones alone and is incomplete. The sample contains 20,000 to 25,000 clones, 70% to 90% of which appear only once. The rearrangement links TRBV7-8 to TRBJ1-1; weak D call: TRBD1 (6 bases). Material: peripheral blood. This receptor was obtained from an elderly woman with acute or convalescent COVID-19. CDR3 in DNA: TGTGCCACCCAACCCCACAGAGGGGGTACTGAAGCTTTCTTT. Residues: CATQPHRGGTEAFF.